These T cell receptor beta chains were read from a single sample in a study of T cells in Graves' hyperthyroidism and ophthalmopathy. A single record per CDR3 protein comes from TCRdb applying MiXCR to the multiplex PCR reads. The sample has about 410,000 distinct CDR3 sequences, roughly 15% seen once. What was sequenced was blood. Receptors were obtained from a man aged 18 to 35 with Graves' ophthalmopathy. The CDR3 runs from the conserved cysteine through the conserved F or W. The order of the fields is J gene, clone size, V gene, D gene, CDR3 DNA, CDR3 protein. D genes are given only for firm matches. Size is omitted from some rows. Given values are once, few, many or a class for expanded clones.

J gene: TRBJ2-1; clone size: many; V gene: TRBV20-1; D gene: -; CDR3 DNA: TGCAGTGCTCCCCCAATCGATGAGCAGTTCTTC; CDR3 protein: CSAPPIDEQFF
J gene: TRBJ2-3; clone size: -; V gene: TRBV6-2/TRBV6-3; D gene: -; CDR3 DNA: TGTGCCAGCAGTTACCTCTGGCGCCAAACTAGCACAGATACGCAGTATTTT; CDR3 protein: CASSYLWRQTSTDTQYF
J gene: TRBJ2-2; clone size: -; V gene: TRBV16; D gene: -; CDR3 DNA: TGTGCCAGCAGCCAATCGGCGGGGACAGGGGAGCTGTTTTTT; CDR3 protein: CASSQSAGTGELFF
J gene: TRBJ1-1; clone size: many; V gene: TRBV3-1; D gene: TRBD1; CDR3 DNA: TGTGCCAGCAGCCACTTCCCAGGGGGTGAAGCTTTCTTT; CDR3 protein: CASSHFPGGEAFF
J gene: TRBJ2-5; clone size: many; V gene: TRBV18; D gene: TRBD1; CDR3 DNA: TGTGCCAGCTCACCACAGTCAGGGGGCCGAGAGACCCAGTACTTC; CDR3 protein: CASSPQSGGRETQYF
J gene: TRBJ2-6; clone size: -; V gene: TRBV10-2; D gene: TRBD1; CDR3 DNA: TGCGCCAGCAAACAGGGGGCTCACGTCCTGACTTTC; CDR3 protein: CASKQGAHVLTF
J gene: TRBJ1-1; clone size: few; V gene: TRBV7-3; D gene: -; CDR3 DNA: TGTGCCAGCAGCCTAAGTCCCCTGAACACTGAAGCTTTCTTT; CDR3 protein: CASSLSPLNTEAFF
J gene: TRBJ1-4; clone size: many; V gene: TRBV13; D gene: -; CDR3 DNA: TGTGCCAGCAGCTTAGTAGGGGTGGAGGATGAAAAACTGTTTTTT; CDR3 protein: CASSLVGVEDEKLFF
J gene: TRBJ2-7; clone size: many; V gene: TRBV7-9; D gene: -; CDR3 DNA: TGTGCCAGCAGCTTAGTGGCGGACAAGCAGTACTTC; CDR3 protein: CASSLVADKQYF
J gene: TRBJ2-1; clone size: few; V gene: TRBV10-3; D gene: TRBD2; CDR3 DNA: TGTACCAACGGACTAGCGGGTTCCAATGAGCAGTTCTTC; CDR3 protein: CTNGLAGSNEQFF
J gene: TRBJ2-7; clone size: many; V gene: TRBV15; D gene: -; CDR3 DNA: TGTGCCACCAGCAGAGAGGCAGCTTTGGACGAGCAGTACTTC; CDR3 protein: CATSREAALDEQYF
J gene: TRBJ2-3; clone size: many; V gene: TRBV18; D gene: -; CDR3 DNA: TGTGCCAGCTCACCGAGACGTCCGTGGGCAGATACGCAGTATTTT; CDR3 protein: CASSPRRPWADTQYF
J gene: TRBJ2-3; clone size: -; V gene: TRBV7-2; D gene: TRBD2; CDR3 DNA: TGTGCCAGCAGCTTATCCCCGGGACTAGCGGGGGGTCAAGATACGCAGTATTTT; CDR3 protein: CASSLSPGLAGGQDTQYF
J gene: TRBJ2-5; clone size: many; V gene: TRBV24-1; D gene: TRBD1; CDR3 DNA: TGTGCCACCAGTGAATCGACAGGGCACGAGACCCAGTACTTC; CDR3 protein: CATSESTGHETQYF
J gene: TRBJ1-6; clone size: many; V gene: TRBV5-1; D gene: TRBD1; CDR3 DNA: TGCGCCAGCAGCAGGGACAGGGCTAATTCACCCCTCCACTTT; CDR3 protein: CASSRDRANSPLHF
J gene: TRBJ1-5; clone size: many; V gene: TRBV2; D gene: -; CDR3 DNA: TGTGCCAGCAGTGAAAGGTTCGACCTATCAGGGGGCAATCAGCCCCAGCATTTT; CDR3 protein: CASSERFDLSGGNQPQHF
J gene: TRBJ1-5; clone size: few; V gene: TRBV9; D gene: -; CDR3 DNA: TGTGCCAGTTCGTCTCGGGGGGCACTCAATCAGCCCCAGCATTTT; CDR3 protein: CASSSRGALNQPQHF
J gene: TRBJ2-3; clone size: -; V gene: TRBV9; D gene: TRBD2; CDR3 DNA: TGTGCCAGCAGCGTAGGGCTGGGAGGGCCAACAGATACGCAGTATTTT; CDR3 protein: CASSVGLGGPTDTQYF
J gene: TRBJ2-3; clone size: many; V gene: TRBV6-1; D gene: -; CDR3 DNA: TGTGCCAGCAGTGAAATGGCCCTAGATACGCAGTATTTT; CDR3 protein: CASSEMALDTQYF
J gene: TRBJ2-3; clone size: many; V gene: TRBV2; D gene: -; CDR3 DNA: TGTGCCAGCAGTGTGGGCACAACCACAGATACGCAGTATTTT; CDR3 protein: CASSVGTTTDTQYF
J gene: TRBJ2-5; clone size: few; V gene: TRBV6-1; D gene: -; CDR3 DNA: TGTGCCAGCGGCAGCCCTAGATCTCAAGAGACCCAGTACTTC; CDR3 protein: CASGSPRSQETQYF
J gene: TRBJ1-2; clone size: many; V gene: TRBV18; D gene: TRBD1; CDR3 DNA: TGTGCCAGCTCACCCGAGGGCAGGGGGCTTGGCTACACCTTC; CDR3 protein: CASSPEGRGLGYTF
J gene: TRBJ1-2; clone size: -; V gene: TRBV15; D gene: -; CDR3 DNA: TGTGCCACCAGCAGAGGTGCAGCAGCTAACTATGGCTACACCTTC; CDR3 protein: CATSRGAAANYGYTF
J gene: TRBJ1-3; clone size: -; V gene: TRBV7-9; D gene: TRBD1; CDR3 DNA: TGTGCCAGCAGCCACACCGGGACAGGGGCTGGAAACACCATATATTTT; CDR3 protein: CASSHTGTGAGNTIYF
J gene: TRBJ2-2; clone size: few; V gene: TRBV11-2; D gene: -; CDR3 DNA: TGTGCCAGCAGCACGGACGGGAACACCGGGGAGCTGTTTTTT; CDR3 protein: CASSTDGNTGELFF
J gene: TRBJ1-1; clone size: many; V gene: TRBV13; D gene: TRBD1; CDR3 DNA: TGTGCCAGCAGCCACCTGGGAGGGGGCTATACTGAAGCTTTCTTT; CDR3 protein: CASSHLGGGYTEAFF
J gene: TRBJ1-5; clone size: many; V gene: TRBV5-1; D gene: TRBD1; CDR3 DNA: TGCGCCAGCAGCCGTGGACAGGGCGGCAATCAGCCCCAGCATTTT; CDR3 protein: CASSRGQGGNQPQHF
J gene: TRBJ2-7; clone size: few; V gene: TRBV18; D gene: TRBD2; CDR3 DNA: TGTGCCAGCTCGGGACTAGTTTCGGCCTACGAGCAGTACTTC; CDR3 protein: CASSGLVSAYEQYF
J gene: TRBJ2-2; clone size: -; V gene: TRBV27; D gene: -; CDR3 DNA: TGTGCCAGCAGTTTAGGGGGCGAGGCCGGGGAGCTGTTTTTT; CDR3 protein: CASSLGGEAGELFF
J gene: TRBJ1-4; clone size: -; V gene: TRBV6-1; D gene: -; CDR3 DNA: TGTGCCAGCCTAGATTGGGGGGGTAATGAAAAACTGTTTTTT; CDR3 protein: CASLDWGGNEKLFF
J gene: TRBJ2-7; clone size: many; V gene: TRBV7-2; D gene: -; CDR3 DNA: TGTGCCAGCAGCTTAACCGGGGGGCGAATCTACGAGCAGTACTTC; CDR3 protein: CASSLTGGRIYEQYF
J gene: TRBJ2-7; clone size: few; V gene: TRBV30; D gene: -; CDR3 DNA: TGTGCCTGGAGATGGACAGCCTACGAGCAGTACTTC; CDR3 protein: CAWRWTAYEQYF
J gene: TRBJ2-3; clone size: many; V gene: TRBV5-1; D gene: -; CDR3 DNA: TGCGCCAGCAGCTTGGGCGGTCCCAGCACAGATACGCAGTATTTT; CDR3 protein: CASSLGGPSTDTQYF
J gene: TRBJ2-2; clone size: many; V gene: TRBV14; D gene: -; CDR3 DNA: TGTGCCAGCAGCCAATCCCTCGGACTATATACCGGGGAGCTGTTTTTT; CDR3 protein: CASSQSLGLYTGELFF
J gene: TRBJ2-1; clone size: many; V gene: TRBV7-9; D gene: TRBD2; CDR3 DNA: TGTGCCAGCAGCTTAGTTCAACTAGCGGTGGAAAAGCAGTTCTTC; CDR3 protein: CASSLVQLAVEKQFF
J gene: TRBJ1-2; clone size: many; V gene: TRBV29-1; D gene: -; CDR3 DNA: TGCAGCGACGCGGATTACGGCTACACCTTC; CDR3 protein: CSDADYGYTF
J gene: TRBJ2-1; clone size: many; V gene: TRBV12-3/TRBV12-4; D gene: -; CDR3 DNA: TGTGCCAGCAGTCGCCGGACGGGGACCTACAATGAGCAGTTCTTC; CDR3 protein: CASSRRTGTYNEQFF
J gene: TRBJ2-2; clone size: many; V gene: TRBV12-5; D gene: TRBD1; CDR3 DNA: TGTGCTAGTGCTACCGGGGGGACAGGGTCCTCGGCCGGGGAGCTGTTTTTT; CDR3 protein: CASATGGTGSSAGELFF
J gene: TRBJ2-2; clone size: many; V gene: TRBV9; D gene: -; CDR3 DNA: TGTGCCAGCAGCGCTGGACAGAACACCGGGGAGCTGTTTTTT; CDR3 protein: CASSAGQNTGELFF
J gene: TRBJ2-3; clone size: -; V gene: TRBV12-3/TRBV12-4; D gene: TRBD2; CDR3 DNA: TGTGCCAGCAAAACCGCAGCGACTAGCGGGAGCCGAGATACGCAGTATTTT; CDR3 protein: CASKTAATSGSRDTQYF
J gene: TRBJ2-3; clone size: -; V gene: TRBV7-3; D gene: -; CDR3 DNA: TGTGCCAGCAGCCGGTGGACAAAAGATACGCAGTATTTT; CDR3 protein: CASSRWTKDTQYF
J gene: TRBJ1-2; clone size: many; V gene: TRBV30; D gene: TRBD1; CDR3 DNA: TGTGCCTGGACCATGACAGGGGATGGCTACACCTTC; CDR3 protein: CAWTMTGDGYTF
J gene: TRBJ2-3; clone size: many; V gene: TRBV7-6; D gene: -; CDR3 DNA: TGTGCCAGCAGCTTGGCGGAGCGCACAGATACGCAGTATTTT; CDR3 protein: CASSLAERTDTQYF
J gene: TRBJ2-2; clone size: few; V gene: TRBV27; D gene: -; CDR3 DNA: TGTGCCAGCAGTTTATCTCGCACAGGTCACGGGGAGCTGTTTTTT; CDR3 protein: CASSLSRTGHGELFF
J gene: TRBJ2-3; clone size: few; V gene: TRBV4-2; D gene: -; CDR3 DNA: TGTGCCAGCAGCCAAGCCGGGAGACTCACAGATACGCAGTATTTT; CDR3 protein: CASSQAGRLTDTQYF
J gene: TRBJ1-3; clone size: few; V gene: TRBV19; D gene: -; CDR3 DNA: TGTGCCAGTAGTAAGGGGACTGGAAACACCATATATTTT; CDR3 protein: CASSKGTGNTIYF
J gene: TRBJ1-1; clone size: many; V gene: TRBV30; D gene: TRBD1; CDR3 DNA: TGTGCCTGGAGTCCAACGAGGACAGGGGGTCATACTGAAGCTTTCTTT; CDR3 protein: CAWSPTRTGGHTEAFF
J gene: TRBJ2-7; clone size: many; V gene: TRBV11-1; D gene: TRBD1; CDR3 DNA: TGTGCCAGCAGCTCCCGGACAGGGGTAGCCTACGAGCAGTACTTC; CDR3 protein: CASSSRTGVAYEQYF
J gene: TRBJ1-1; clone size: few; V gene: TRBV28; D gene: -; CDR3 DNA: TGTGCCAGCAGTTTCCGGGCGCCTATGAACACTGAAGCTTTCTTT; CDR3 protein: CASSFRAPMNTEAFF
J gene: TRBJ2-6; clone size: -; V gene: TRBV27; D gene: -; CDR3 DNA: TGTGCCAGCAACACAATCCTCTCTGGGGCCAACGTCCTGACTTTC; CDR3 protein: CASNTILSGANVLTF
J gene: TRBJ1-4; clone size: few; V gene: TRBV5-6; D gene: -; CDR3 DNA: TGTGCCAGCAGCTTCGGAGTACCTAATGAAAAACTGTTTTTT; CDR3 protein: CASSFGVPNEKLFF
J gene: TRBJ2-7; clone size: few; V gene: TRBV3-1; D gene: -; CDR3 DNA: TGTGCCAGCAGCCAAAATACCGGGGACGAGCAGTACTTC; CDR3 protein: CASSQNTGDEQYF
J gene: TRBJ1-2; clone size: -; V gene: TRBV12-3/TRBV12-4; D gene: TRBD1; CDR3 DNA: TGTGCCAGCAGTCCCTCGGGACAGGGTCAGGGCTACACCTTC; CDR3 protein: CASSPSGQGQGYTF
J gene: TRBJ2-1; clone size: many; V gene: TRBV5-1; D gene: TRBD1; CDR3 DNA: TGCGCCAGCGCCCCCGGGACAGGGCTGGATGAGCAGTTCTTC; CDR3 protein: CASAPGTGLDEQFF
J gene: TRBJ2-5; clone size: -; V gene: TRBV5-6; D gene: -; CDR3 DNA: TGTGCCAGCAGCTTGGGTACTGAGGCCCAGTACTTC; CDR3 protein: CASSLGTEAQYF
J gene: TRBJ2-5; clone size: few; V gene: TRBV6-1; D gene: -; CDR3 DNA: TGTGCCAGCACTCTCCCGGGACTTCCGTTCCCAAGGGCCCAGTACTTC; CDR3 protein: CASTLPGLPFPRAQYF
J gene: TRBJ1-6; clone size: few; V gene: TRBV7-3; D gene: -; CDR3 DNA: TGTGCCAGCAGCCCGAATGGCAGTACCAATAATTCACCCCTCCACTTT; CDR3 protein: CASSPNGSTNNSPLHF
J gene: TRBJ1-2; clone size: many; V gene: TRBV5-5; D gene: -; CDR3 DNA: TGTGCCAGCAGCTTGTATGGCTACACCTTC; CDR3 protein: CASSLYGYTF
J gene: TRBJ2-1; clone size: many; V gene: TRBV20-1; D gene: -; CDR3 DNA: TGCAGTGCTAAAAGTCCCATGGGAAACAATGAGCAGTTCTTC; CDR3 protein: CSAKSPMGNNEQFF